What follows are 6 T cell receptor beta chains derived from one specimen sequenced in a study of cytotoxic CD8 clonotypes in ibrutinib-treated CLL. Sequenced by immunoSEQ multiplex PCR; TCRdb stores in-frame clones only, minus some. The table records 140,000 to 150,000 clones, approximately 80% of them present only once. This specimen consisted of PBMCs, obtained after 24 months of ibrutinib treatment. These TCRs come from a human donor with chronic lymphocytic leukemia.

CDR3 region: CASSLGTSYGYTF. The CDR3, as DNA: TGTGCCAGCAGCTTGGGAACGAGCTATGGCTACACCTTC. This rearrangement joins TRBV5-6 to TRBJ1-2; D is unresolved. Germline V gene data show CDR1 as SGHDT and CDR2 as YYEEEE. The CDR3 consists of 13 residues. Trimming stripped 0 bases from V and 4 bases from J, with 7 bases between. Combining the CDR3 with reference TRBV5-6 and TRBJ1-2 gives the whole variable domain DAGVTQSPTHLIKTRGQQVTLRCSPKSGHDTVSWYQQALGQGPQFIFQYYEEEERQRGNFPDRFSGHQFPNYSSELNVNALLLGDSALYLCASSLGTSYGYTFGSGTRLTVV.

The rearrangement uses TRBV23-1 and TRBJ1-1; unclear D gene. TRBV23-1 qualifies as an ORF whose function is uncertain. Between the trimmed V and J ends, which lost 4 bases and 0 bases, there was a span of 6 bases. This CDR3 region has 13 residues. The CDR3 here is CASSPRVNTEAFF. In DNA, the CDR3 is TGCGCCAGCAGTCCCCGGGTGAACACTGAAGCTTTCTTT.

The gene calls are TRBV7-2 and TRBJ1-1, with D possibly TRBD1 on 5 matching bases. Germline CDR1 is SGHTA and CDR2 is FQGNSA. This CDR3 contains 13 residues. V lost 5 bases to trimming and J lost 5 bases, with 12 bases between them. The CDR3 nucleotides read TGTGCCAGCAGCCCTCAGGGAGGTACTGAAGCTTTCTTT. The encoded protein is CASSPQGGTEAFF.

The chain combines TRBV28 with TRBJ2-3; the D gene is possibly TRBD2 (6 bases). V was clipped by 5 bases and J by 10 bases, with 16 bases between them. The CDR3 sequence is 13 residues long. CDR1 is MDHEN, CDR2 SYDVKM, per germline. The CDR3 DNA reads TGTGCCAGCAGTCCACCGGGAGTCAGCCCGCAGTATTTT. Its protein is CASSPPGVSPQYF.

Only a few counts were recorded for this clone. CDR3 in amino acids: CASSFAAGEQFF. The DNA for the CDR3 is TGTGCCAGCAGCTTCGCGGCGGGTGAGCAGTTCTTC. The chain links TRBV7-9 to TRBJ2-1; perhaps TRBD2 as D (5 bases). V dropped 3 bases and J dropped 9 bases, with 9 bases sitting between them. The CDR3 consists of 12 residues. Germline assignment: CDR1 SEHNR and CDR2 FQNEAQ (reference sequence).

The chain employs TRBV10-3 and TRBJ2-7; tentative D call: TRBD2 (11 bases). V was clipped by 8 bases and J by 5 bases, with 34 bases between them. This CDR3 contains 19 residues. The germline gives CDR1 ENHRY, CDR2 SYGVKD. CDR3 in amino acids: CAIGQGGSGTGTSGHEQYF. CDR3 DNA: TGTGCCATCGGACAGGGGGGGTCCGGGACCGGGACTAGCGGACACGAGCAGTACTTC.